This TCR beta chain stems from a study of monozygotic twins with inflammatory bowel disease. Overall study results and limits: Patients with IBD had less TCRbeta diversity (inverse Simpson) than their healthy co-twins.

The CDR3 has 20 amino acids. Per the germline V gene, CDR1 is MNHEY and CDR2 is SVGEGT. A remark on this clonotype: Its antigen is not identified.

Added by template switching were UMIs that each held a 6-nucleotide sample barcode. TCRdb reprocessed the 5' RACE reads, with one entry per CDR3 protein and no DNA. This listing includes 200,000 to 250,000 distinct CDR3 sequences. The clonotype comes from a human donor with ulcerative colitis or Crohn's disease, or a healthy co-twin of an affected twin (not recorded which). The material sequenced was blood. The V gene is TRBV6-2 or TRBV6-3, the J gene TRBJ2-1; TCRdb gives TRBD2 as the D gene, but with no DNA this cannot be confirmed. CDR3 residues: CASSYSHPGLASSSYNEQFF.